This TCR beta chain was recorded in a study of identical twins. The V gene end was trimmed by 6 bases and the J gene end by 6 bases; junction bases not matched to a gene: 9. The CDR3 totals 16 residues. TCRdb re-called the 5' RACE reads through MiXCR, storing one row per CDR3 protein. The repertoire consists of roughly 1.6 million distinct CDR3 sequences, with less than 40% occurring once and the leading ten covering more than 0.25%. This chain links TRBV12-3 or TRBV12-4 with TRBJ2-3; 13 bases line up with TRBD2. The sequenced sample was cord blood. This TCR derives from a newborn girl in good health. CDR3 in DNA: TGTGCCAGCAGCCTGGGACTAGCGGGGTCGGGGGATACGCAGTATTTT. Its translation is CASSLGLAGSGDTQYF.